Listed below are T cell receptor beta chains from one sample, sequenced in a study of response to subunit inactivated influenza vaccine. From the RT-PCR reads, TCRdb called clonotypes with MiXCR, one entry per CDR3 protein. The profile shows roughly 570,000 distinct CDR3 sequences, around 13% of them singletons. This sample comprised PBMCs from blood, obtained roughly 45 days after vaccination. These receptor sequences come from a man between 50 and 59 years old who received an inactivated influenza vaccine. Both conserved end residues are part of each CDR3. A D gene is named only where the DNA matches it firmly. Not all rows give a size; the values are once, few, many and, for expanded clones, a class.

TRBV5-5,few,NA,TRBJ2-2,CASSLVTQVYTGELFF,TGTGCCAGCAGCTTGGTTACCCAGGTCTACACCGGGGAGCTGTTTTTT
TRBV12-3/TRBV12-4,NA,NA,TRBJ2-3,CASSLGPMRSTDTQYF,TGTGCCAGCAGTTTAGGACCGATGAGAAGCACAGATACGCAGTATTTT
TRBV20-1,few,NA,TRBJ2-7,CSAESRSSYEQYF,TGCAGTGCGGAATCTAGGAGCTCCTACGAGCAGTACTTC
TRBV5-6,NA,NA,TRBJ2-6,CASSFGMGLSGANVLTF,TGTGCCAGCAGCTTTGGAATGGGCCTCTCTGGGGCCAACGTCCTGACTTTC
TRBV7-8,NA,TRBD2,TRBJ2-1,CASSRSGGAINEQFF,TGTGCCAGCAGTCGCAGCGGGGGGGCCATCAATGAGCAGTTCTTC
TRBV7-2,few,TRBD2,TRBJ2-5,CASSLARGGGETQYF,TGTGCCAGCAGCTTAGCACGGGGGGGCGGGGAGACCCAGTACTTC
TRBV20-1,few,TRBD2,TRBJ2-1,CSARVSFTPGLAGTNWDEQFF,TGCAGTGCTAGAGTCTCGTTTACTCCGGGACTAGCGGGAACAAACTGGGATGAGCAGTTCTTC
TRBV28,NA,NA,TRBJ2-7,CASSFRGRYEQYF,TGTGCCAGCAGTTTTAGAGGCCGATACGAGCAGTACTTC
TRBV11-1,NA,NA,TRBJ1-1,CASSLAGQGTEAFF,TGTGCCAGCAGCTTAGCGGGTCAGGGAACTGAAGCTTTCTTT
TRBV5-1,few,NA,TRBJ2-7,CASSQNPDSSYEQYF,TGCGCCAGCAGTCAGAACCCGGACAGCTCCTACGAGCAGTACTTC
TRBV12-3/TRBV12-4,many,NA,TRBJ2-1,CASSPDSRLFKFF,TGTGCCAGCAGCCCCGACAGCCGCCTGTTCAAGTTCTTC
TRBV6-2/TRBV6-3,few,TRBD1,TRBJ2-7,CASSTFGQGSYEQYF,TGTGCCAGCAGTACCTTTGGACAGGGCTCCTACGAGCAGTACTTC
TRBV5-5,NA,TRBD2,TRBJ2-1,CASSPRLAEVNEQFF,TGTGCCAGCAGCCCCAGACTAGCGGAGGTTAATGAGCAGTTCTTC
TRBV6-5,few,NA,TRBJ1-3,CASSSGGNSGNTIYF,TGTGCCAGCAGTTCGGGCGGCAACTCTGGAAACACCATATATTTT
TRBV18,few,NA,TRBJ1-1,CASSTDMNTEAFF,TGTGCCAGCTCCACGGACATGAACACTGAAGCTTTCTTT
TRBV15,NA,TRBD2,TRBJ2-7,CATSRGLTYEQYF,TGTGCCACCAGCCGGGGACTAACCTACGAGCAGTACTTC
TRBV5-1,many,NA,TRBJ1-6,CASRTGLNSPLHF,TGCGCCAGCAGGACAGGTCTAAATTCACCCCTCCACTTT
TRBV7-9,few,TRBD1,TRBJ2-5,CASSVGQTTQETQYF,TGTGCCAGCAGCGTGGGACAGACTACCCAAGAGACCCAGTACTTC
TRBV10-3,few,TRBD1,TRBJ2-7,CAISSPGQGYEQYF,TGTGCCATCAGTAGTCCGGGACAGGGTTACGAGCAGTACTTC
TRBV28,many,NA,TRBJ2-1,CASRALTGSSYNEQFF,TGTGCCAGCAGGGCCCTGACGGGGAGCTCCTACAATGAGCAGTTCTTC
TRBV27,NA,NA,TRBJ2-5,CASSLFSNQETQYF,TGTGCCAGCAGTTTATTTTCTAACCAAGAGACCCAGTACTTC
TRBV15,many,NA,TRBJ1-5,CATSAPGAQPQHF,TGTGCCACCAGCGCCCCAGGGGCTCAGCCCCAGCATTTT
TRBV7-2,NA,NA,TRBJ2-5,CATPYRLYQETQYF,TGTGCCACCCCGTATCGCTTGTACCAAGAGACCCAGTACTTC
TRBV29-1,NA,NA,TRBJ2-1,CSVSVSEQFF,TGCAGCGTTTCGGTTTCTGAGCAGTTCTTC
TRBV15,few,NA,TRBJ2-3,CATSRERGTQYF,TGTGCCACCAGCAGAGAGCGAGGGACGCAGTATTTT
TRBV5-1,NA,TRBD2,TRBJ2-3,CASSLATSGTDTQYF,TGCGCCAGCAGCTTGGCGACTAGCGGGACCGATACGCAGTATTTT
TRBV7-8,many,NA,TRBJ2-5,CASSQYRDTTQETQYF,TGTGCCAGCAGCCAATACCGGGACACGACACAAGAGACCCAGTACTTC
TRBV20-1,many,NA,TRBJ1-5,CSARGGVRASNQPQHF,TGCAGTGCTAGGGGGGGCGTCCGAGCGAGCAATCAGCCCCAGCATTTT
TRBV14,few,NA,TRBJ1-1,CASSLLGYTEAFF,TGTGCCAGCAGCCTTCTTGGCTACACTGAAGCTTTCTTT